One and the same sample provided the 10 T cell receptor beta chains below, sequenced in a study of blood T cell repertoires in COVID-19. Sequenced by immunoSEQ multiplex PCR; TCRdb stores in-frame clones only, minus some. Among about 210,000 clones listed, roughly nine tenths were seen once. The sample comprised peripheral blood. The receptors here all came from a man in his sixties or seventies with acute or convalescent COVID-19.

As DNA, the CDR3 is TGTGCCATCAGGGTTTCAGGGGCTCCTGAAGCTTTCTTT. Translation gives CAIRVSGAPEAFF. The V and J genes are TRBV10-3 and TRBJ1-1; D might be TRBD1 (6 bases). The V and J ends lost 6 bases and 6 bases respectively, with 14 bases between them. The CDR3 length is 13 residues. Looked up from germline, CDR1 is ENHRY and CDR2 is SYGVKD.

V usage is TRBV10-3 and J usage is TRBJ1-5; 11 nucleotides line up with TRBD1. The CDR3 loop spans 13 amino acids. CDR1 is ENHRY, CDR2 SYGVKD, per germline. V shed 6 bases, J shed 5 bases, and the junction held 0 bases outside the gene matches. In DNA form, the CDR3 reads TGTGCCATCAGGGGACAGGGGGATCAGCCCCAGCATTTT. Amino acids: CAIRGQGDQPQHF.

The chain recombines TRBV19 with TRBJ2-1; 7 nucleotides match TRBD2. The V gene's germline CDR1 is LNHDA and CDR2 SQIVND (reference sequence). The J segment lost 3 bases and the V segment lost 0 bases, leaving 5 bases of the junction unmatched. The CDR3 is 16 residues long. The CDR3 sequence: CASSIDASGIYNEQFF. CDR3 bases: TGTGCCAGTAGTATAGACGCTAGCGGAATCTACAATGAGCAGTTCTTC. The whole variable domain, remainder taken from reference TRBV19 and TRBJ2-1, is DGGITQSPKYLFRKEGQNVTLSCEQNLNHDAMYWYRQDPGQGLRLIYYSQIVNDFQKGDIAEGYSVSREKKESFPLTVTSAQKNPTAFYLCASSIDASGIYNEQFFGPGTRLTVL.

The CDR3 region has the DNA TGTGCCAGCAGCCAAGCAGCGGGAGGGATCTACGAGCAGTACTTC. Its translation is CASSQAAGGIYEQYF. V is TRBV4-2 and J is TRBJ2-7; 10 bases align to TRBD2. Trimming cost V 1 base and J 3 bases; bases outside gene matches: 3. The length of the CDR3 is 15 residues. Germline CDR1 and CDR2: LGHNA and YNFKEQ.

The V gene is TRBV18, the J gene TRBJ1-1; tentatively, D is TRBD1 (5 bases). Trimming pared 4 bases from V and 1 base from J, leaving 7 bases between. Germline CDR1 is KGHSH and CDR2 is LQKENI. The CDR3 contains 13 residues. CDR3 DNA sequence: TGTGCCAGCTCACAGACAGCGAACACTGAAGCTTTCTTT. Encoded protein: CASSQTANTEAFF.

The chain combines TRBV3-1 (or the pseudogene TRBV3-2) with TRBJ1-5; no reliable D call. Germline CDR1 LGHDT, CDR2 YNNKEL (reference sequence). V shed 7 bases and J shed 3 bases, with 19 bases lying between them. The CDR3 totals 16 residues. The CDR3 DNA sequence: TGTGCCAGCATCTCCACGGACTGTGGGTCCAATCAGCCCCAGCATTTT. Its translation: CASISTDCGSNQPQHF.

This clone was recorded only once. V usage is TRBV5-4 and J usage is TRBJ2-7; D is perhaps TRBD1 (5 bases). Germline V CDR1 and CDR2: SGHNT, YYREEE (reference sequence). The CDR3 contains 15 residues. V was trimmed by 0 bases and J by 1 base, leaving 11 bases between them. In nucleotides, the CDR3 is TGTGCCAGCAGCTTGGACAGGTTGGGGTCCTACGAGCAGTACTTC. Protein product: CASSLDRLGSYEQYF.

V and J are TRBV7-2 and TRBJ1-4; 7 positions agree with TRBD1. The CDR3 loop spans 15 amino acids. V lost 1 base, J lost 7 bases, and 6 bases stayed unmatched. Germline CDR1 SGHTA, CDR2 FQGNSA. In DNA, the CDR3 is TGTGCCAGCAGCTTAGGACAGGGCCAATTTGAAAAACTGTTTTTT. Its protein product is CASSLGQGQFEKLFF.

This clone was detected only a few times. The CDR3 DNA sequence: TGTGCCAGCAGTCCTAGCAGGACGGGGAATGAGCAGTTCTTC. Its translation is CASSPSRTGNEQFF. The V gene is TRBV28, the J gene TRBJ2-1; D might be TRBD2 (5 bases). CDR3 length: 14 residues. The V and J ends lost 5 bases and 7 bases respectively, with 15 bases between them. The germline V gene encodes CDR1 MDHEN and CDR2 SYDVKM.

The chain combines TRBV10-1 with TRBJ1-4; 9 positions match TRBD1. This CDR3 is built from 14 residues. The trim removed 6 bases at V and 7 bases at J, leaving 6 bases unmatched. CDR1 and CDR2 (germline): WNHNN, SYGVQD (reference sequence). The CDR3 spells CASSPGQGCEKLFF. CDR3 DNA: TGCGCCAGCAGCCCGGGACAGGGTTGTGAAAAACTGTTTTTT.